Each of the 6 T cell receptor beta chains below was sequenced from the same sample in a study of beta chain features in type 1 diabetes. The authors reverse transcribed all of the isolated RNA, so sequencing captured expressed TCRB transcripts. Here immunoSEQ multiplex PCR was the method, and the copy in TCRdb shows in-frame clones only, minus some. The sample lists 620,000 or so clones, around 15% occurring once. The sequencing input was naive CD4+ T cells from blood. Receptors were obtained from a man aged 18-30 years in good health.

In its sample, this clone was seen a few times. This chain connects TRBV29-1 to TRBJ2-2, with D possibly matching TRBD2 (5 bases). In germline, CDR1 is SQVTM, CDR2 ANQGSEA. Trimming shortened V by 5 bases and J by 5 bases, and 15 bases separated the two germline ends. CDR3 length equals 14 residues. Written as DNA, the CDR3 is TGCAGCGTTACTAGAGGCTATGGTACCGGGGAGCTGTTTTTT. Its protein is CSVTRGYGTGELFF.

This clone was counted between two and nine times. CDR3 bases: TGTGCCAGCAGCGTAGGGGTTCTCAAAAACATTCAGTACTTC. Translating it yields CASSVGVLKNIQYF. The chain recombines TRBV9 with TRBJ2-4; D remains ambiguous. V lost 0 bases and J 3 bases, leaving 7 bases between the germline ends. The CDR3 runs to 14 residues. Germline loops: CDR1 SGDLS, CDR2 YYNGEE.

A note on this clone: Other DNA sequences of this sample code for an identical CDR3. This chain joins TRBV5-1 and TRBJ1-1, with D maybe TRBD1 (5 bases). The CDR3 is made up of 14 amino acids. Trimming removed 4 bases at V and 3 bases at J, with 13 bases between. The germline gives CDR1 SGHRS, CDR2 YFSETQ. The CDR3 nucleotides are TGCGCCAGCAGCAGTCAGGGTGGGTACACTGAAGCTTTCTTT. It translates to CASSSQGGYTEAFF. Filled out from reference TRBV5-1 and TRBJ1-1, the complete variable domain reads KAGVTQTPRYLIKTRGQQVTLSCSPISGHRSVSWYQQTPGQGLQFLFEYFSETQRNKGNFPGRFSGRQFSNSRSEMNVSTLELGDSALYLCASSSQGGYTEAFFGQGTRLTVV.

The chain has TRBV7-2 and TRBJ2-7; D perhaps matches TRBD2 (5 bases). Per germline, CDR1 SGHTA and CDR2 FQGNSA. V lost 1 base, J lost 2 bases, and 12 bases lay in between. This CDR3 is built from 15 residues. The CDR3 reads CASSLEPGSTYEQYF. The CDR3 nucleotides read TGTGCCAGCAGCTTAGAGCCGGGGTCAACCTACGAGCAGTACTTC. The full variable domain, rest sourced from reference TRBV7-2 and TRBJ2-7, is GAGVSQSPSNKVTEKGKDVELRCDPISGHTALYWYRQSLGQGLEFLIYFQGNSAPDKSGLPSDRFSAERTGGSVSTLTIQRTQQEDSAVYLCASSLEPGSTYEQYFGPGTRLTVT.

The rearrangement uses TRBV9 and TRBJ2-5; TRBD2 might be the D (5 bases). The CDR3 has 16 residues. V was trimmed by 0 bases and J by 4 bases, leaving 16 bases between them. Germline values: CDR1 SGDLS, CDR2 YYNGEE. CDR3 region: CASSVGGGAVRETQYF. As DNA, the CDR3 is TGTGCCAGCAGCGTAGGAGGCGGAGCGGTAAGAGAGACCCAGTACTTC.

A few counts support this clone. The V call is TRBV10-3, the J call TRBJ2-7; possible D gene TRBD1, 5 bases. Germline V gene data show CDR1 as ENHRY and CDR2 as SYGVKD. V gave up 2 bases and J gave up 2 bases, with 10 bases separating them. This CDR3 is built from 14 residues. Here the CDR3 reads CAISERAGTYEQYF. CDR3 coding DNA: TGTGCCATCAGTGAGAGAGCAGGGACCTACGAGCAGTACTTC.